A single sample is the source of the 25 T cell receptor beta chains below, sequenced in a study of T cells after yellow fever vaccination. MiXCR, applied by TCRdb to the 5' RACE reads, yields one record per CDR3 protein. Here the sample spans 250,000 to 400,000 distinct CDR3 sequences, 4.1% being singletons. Sequencing used PBMCs, obtained 5 days after the yellow fever booster vaccination. These receptors were taken from a man aged 18 to 35 who received the YFV17D yellow fever vaccine.

The chain combines TRBV7-2 with TRBJ1-5; D is possibly TRBD1 (5 bases). The germline V and J ends were trimmed by 4 bases and 7 bases, with 14 bases remaining between them. The CDR3 runs to 14 residues. CDR1 is SGHTA, CDR2 FQGNSA, per germline. In nucleotides, the CDR3 is TGTGCCAGCAGCTCCTCAGGGTTGGACCAGCCCCAGCATTTT. This encodes CASSSSGLDQPQHF.

This clonotype has at least ten counts. The V gene is TRBV18, the J gene TRBJ1-1; D is ambiguous. CDR3 length: 13 amino acids. Germline CDR1 and CDR2: KGHSH and LQKENI. The V and J ends lost 3 bases and 0 bases respectively, with 5 bases between them. Here the CDR3 reads CASSPALNTEAFF. In DNA form, the CDR3 reads TGTGCCAGCTCACCGGCCCTGAACACTGAAGCTTTCTTT.

A few counts support this clonotype. The chain uses TRBV29-1 and TRBJ2-2, with 8 bases aligning to TRBD2. After removal of 7 bases from V and 7 bases from J, the junction contained 8 bases not matched to a gene. This CDR3 comprises 13 residues. Germline-derived CDR1 and CDR2 are SQVTM and ANQGSEA. The CDR3: CSGRRGGGGELFF. CDR3 nucleotides: TGCAGCGGCCGACGGGGGGGCGGCGGGGAGCTGTTTTTT.

The rearrangement links TRBV10-1 to TRBJ2-7; 8 positions match TRBD1. Germline V gives CDR1 WNHNN, CDR2 SYGVQD (reference sequence). The V and J ends lost 10 bases and 6 bases, in that order; junction bases with no gene match: 11. CDR3 length: 13 residues. The CDR3 sequence is CATGRDRQGEQYF. In nucleotides, the CDR3 is TGCGCCACCGGCCGGGACAGGCAAGGCGAGCAGTACTTC.

This CDR3 is CSVVGVITFGGSEAFF. DNA for the CDR3: TGCAGCGTTGTGGGCGTTATCACCTTTGGGGGTTCTGAAGCTTTCTTT. The chain joins TRBV29-1 to TRBJ1-1, with D possibly TRBD1 on 5 matching bases. Germline-derived CDR1 and CDR2 are SQVTM and ANQGSEA. Trimming removed 4 bases at V and 6 bases at J, with 24 bases between. This CDR3 is built from 16 residues.

Here the CDR3 DNA reads TGCAGTGCTAGAGTTCCCCCGGCGAGACTGGGGGGTGAGCAGTTCTTC. Residues: CSARVPPARLGGEQFF. This chain links TRBV20-1 with TRBJ2-1; D is perhaps TRBD2 (6 bases). This CDR3 is built from 16 residues. The V end was cut by 1 base, the J end by 9 bases, with 22 bases between. CDR1 DFQATT and CDR2 SNEGSKA come from the germline V gene (reference sequence).

This clonotype was seen a handful of times. The chain is built from TRBV5-6 and TRBJ2-3, with 11 bases aligning to TRBD2. The J segment lost 6 bases and the V segment lost 0 bases, leaving 9 bases of the junction unmatched. Germline CDR1 and CDR2: SGHDT and YYEEEE. The CDR3 is 17 amino acids. CDR3 DNA sequence: TGTGCCAGCAGCTTGGTAGTGGCTAGCGGGGGGAAGGATACGCAGTATTTT. Translation gives CASSLVVASGGKDTQYF.

This clonotype was counted at least ten times. V gene TRBV6-4 combines with J gene TRBJ2-2; no reliable D call. CDR3 length equals 13 residues. Trimming pared 4 bases from V and 2 bases from J, leaving 5 bases between. The germline V gene has CDR1 MRHNA and CDR2 SNTAGT. The CDR3 DNA is TGTGCCAGCAGTGGGGGTAACACCGGGGAGCTGTTTTTT. Amino acid sequence: CASSGGNTGELFF.

This clonotype was counted many times. This chain links TRBV18 with TRBJ1-5; 8 bases agree with TRBD1. Germline V lookup: CDR1 KGHSH, CDR2 LQKENI. V shed 5 bases, J shed 4 bases, and the junction held 4 bases outside the gene matches. The CDR3 is made up of 14 amino acids. The CDR3 region has the DNA TGTGCCAGCTCAACCAGACAGGGGAATCAGCCCCAGCATTTT. Translated, it gives CASSTRQGNQPQHF.

The V gene is TRBV4-1, the J gene TRBJ1-2; D might be TRBD1 (6 bases). The CDR3 spans 18 residues. Trimming removed 3 bases at V and 6 bases at J, with 26 bases between. Per germline, CDR1 MGHRA and CDR2 YSYEKL. The CDR3 is CASSHQPGVPGDGDGYTF. CDR3 sequence (DNA): TGCGCCAGCAGCCACCAGCCCGGGGTCCCAGGGGACGGAGATGGCTACACCTTC.

In its sample, this clonotype was seen many times. V gene TRBV7-2 combines with J gene TRBJ2-5, with 10 bases matching TRBD2. Germline lookup yields CDR1 SGHTA and CDR2 FQGNSA. The CDR3 spans 15 residues. J lost 5 bases, V lost 2 bases, and 5 bases had no gene match. DNA of the CDR3: TGTGCCAGCAGCTTAAGCGGGGGGGCCCGTGAGACCCAGTACTTC. Protein sequence: CASSLSGGARETQYF.

The chain employs TRBV4-1 and TRBJ2-3, with a possible D match to TRBD2 (6 bases). V was pared by 4 bases and J by 0 bases, with 11 bases between. The CDR3 runs 15 residues. Germline V gene lookup returns CDR1 MGHRA and CDR2 YSYEKL. CDR3 loop: CASSLWDWSTDTQYF. CDR3 DNA: TGCGCCAGCAGCCTATGGGACTGGAGCACAGATACGCAGTATTTT.

The chain couples TRBV4-1 to TRBJ2-4, with D perhaps matching TRBD1 (6 bases). Germline lookup yields CDR1 MGHRA and CDR2 YSYEKL. Trimming left V 0 bases short and J 0 bases short, with 12 bases between. This CDR3 is 17 amino acids long. The CDR3 protein is CASSQDRQGTAKNIQYF. The CDR3, as DNA: TGCGCCAGCAGCCAAGATAGGCAGGGGACAGCCAAAAACATTCAGTACTTC.

This clonotype has a handful of counts. This chain uses TRBV4-3 with TRBJ1-2, with D unclear. The germline V gene has CDR1 LGHNA and CDR2 YSLEER. Trimming stripped 0 bases from V and 8 bases from J, with 16 bases between. The CDR3 runs to 15 residues. CDR3 sequence reads: CASSQDGFQEAGYTF. The CDR3 region has the DNA TGCGCCAGCAGCCAAGATGGGTTTCAGGAAGCAGGCTACACCTTC.

The chain carries TRBV11-2 and TRBJ2-2; D remains ambiguous. This CDR3 has 14 residues. Germline V gene sequence: CDR1 SGHAT, CDR2 FQNNGV. Trimming removed 6 bases from V and 3 bases from J, with 11 bases in between. The CDR3 bases are TGTGCCAGCAGTATTAGTGGGTACACCGGGGAGCTGTTTTTT. Its protein is CASSISGYTGELFF.

This clonotype came up many times. The V gene is TRBV6-2 or TRBV6-3, the J gene TRBJ2-7, with 7 bases aligning to TRBD2. Germline assignment: CDR1 MNHEY and CDR2 SVGEGT. The CDR3 loop spans 15 amino acids. J was trimmed by 2 bases and V by 6 bases; bases with no gene match: 10. The CDR3 DNA is TGTGCCAGCAGGCCGAGCGGGGTAATGACCTACGAGCAGTACTTC. As protein: CASRPSGVMTYEQYF.

The rearrangement uses TRBV27 and TRBJ1-1; a weak D match, TRBD1 (5 bases). Germline CDR1 is MNHEY and CDR2 is SMNVEV (reference sequence). This CDR3 region has 13 residues. Trimming removed 4 bases at V and 8 bases at J, with 14 bases between. CDR3 amino acids: CASSSSGTGEAFF. The CDR3 DNA sequence: TGTGCCAGCAGTTCTTCCGGGACGGGAGAAGCTTTCTTT.

At least ten counts were recorded for this clonotype. The rearrangement links TRBV20-1 to TRBJ2-5; D possibly corresponds to TRBD1 (6 bases). CDR1 and CDR2 (germline): DFQATT, SNEGSKA (reference sequence). The CDR3 length is 13 residues. V shed 6 bases and J shed 4 bases, with 15 bases lying between them. CDR3 nucleotide sequence: TGCAGTGCCCCTGGGGTGGGGGCAGAGACCCAGTACTTC. Translation gives CSAPGVGAETQYF.

This clonotype was detected a few times. The rearrangement links TRBV2 to TRBJ2-1, with D uncertain. The germline V and J ends were trimmed by 4 bases and 4 bases, with 11 bases remaining between them. This CDR3 region has 14 residues. Germline V gives CDR1 SNHLY, CDR2 FYNNEI. The CDR3 nucleotides read TGTGCCAGCAGTGGTATTGGGGAATACAATGAGCAGTTCTTC. This gives the protein CASSGIGEYNEQFF. Full variable domain (remainder filled in from reference TRBV2 and TRBJ2-1): EPEVTQTPSHQVTQMGQEVILRCVPISNHLYFYWYRQILGQKVEFLVSFYNNEISEKSEIFDDQFSVERPDGSNFTLKIRSTKLEDSAMYFCASSGIGEYNEQFFGPGTRLTVL.

A few counts support this clonotype. The chain is built from TRBV2 and TRBJ1-1, with D possibly matching TRBD1 (5 bases). Germline CDR1 reads SNHLY; CDR2 reads FYNNEI. CDR3 length equals 17 residues. V was shortened by 4 bases and J by 0 bases, with 18 bases between the two germline ends. CDR3 DNA sequence: TGTGCCAGCAGTGCCCCATCAACGACAGTCATGAACACTGAAGCTTTCTTT. Its translation is CASSAPSTTVMNTEAFF.

In DNA, the CDR3 is TGTGCCAGCGCGAACCCGGACAGCCCGATTGAAGCTTTCTTT. It encodes CASANPDSPIEAFF. The rearrangement joins TRBV25-1 to TRBJ1-1; D may be TRBD1 (6 bases). The V gene lost 8 bases and the J gene lost 7 bases, with 20 bases spanning the gap. This CDR3 is 14 amino acids long. Germline V gene data show CDR1 as MGHDK and CDR2 as SYGVNS.

The V gene is TRBV18, the J gene TRBJ2-5; TRBD1 aligns across 7 bases. V lost 3 bases and J lost 1; bases outside the gene matches: 2. The CDR3 runs 14 residues. Germline CDR1 KGHSH, CDR2 LQKENI. CDR3 in amino acids: CASSPRDSQETQYF. The DNA for the CDR3 is TGTGCCAGCTCACCCCGGGACAGCCAAGAGACCCAGTACTTC.

In this sample, this clonotype turned up a few times. The chain is built from TRBV3-1 and TRBJ1-2, with D unclear. Trimming shortened V by 1 base and J by 3 bases, and 9 bases separated the two germline ends. The CDR3 sequence is 14 residues long. CDR1 is LGHDT and CDR2 is YNNKEL in the germline V gene (reference sequence). This chain's CDR3 is CASSQGNGDYGYTF. The DNA for the CDR3 is TGTGCCAGCAGCCAAGGAAACGGAGACTATGGCTACACCTTC.

The rearrangement uses TRBV7-2 and TRBJ2-7; a weak D match, TRBD1 (7 bases). CDR1 and CDR2 from the germline V gene are SGHTA and FQGNSA. This CDR3 spans 15 amino acids. Between the trimmed V and J ends, which lost 7 bases and 3 bases, there was a span of 19 bases. The CDR3 region is CASTLQSGGGYEQYV. The CDR3 region has the DNA TGTGCCAGCACCCTCCAATCAGGGGGAGGCTACGAGCAGTACGTC.

The chain is built from TRBV20-1 and TRBJ2-3; 14 bases line up with TRBD2. The CDR3 spans 14 residues. Germline CDR1 and CDR2: DFQATT and SNEGSKA (reference sequence). J gave up 4 bases and V 6 bases, and 3 bases lay outside the gene matches. Here the CDR3 reads CSAGTSGGPDTQYF. CDR3 sequence (DNA): TGCAGTGCCGGGACTAGCGGGGGCCCAGATACGCAGTATTTT.